The sequence of this T cell receptor beta chain was determined in a study of patients and donors after allogeneic stem cell transplantation. Trimming took 5 bases from V and 3 from J, leaving 11 bases between them. The V gene's germline CDR1 is LNHDA and CDR2 SQIVND (reference sequence). This CDR3 spans 13 amino acids. TCRdb reprocessed the RT-PCR reads with MiXCR, giving one entry per CDR3 protein. The data show some 880,000 distinct CDR3 sequences, roughly 18% seen once. The specimen was blood, either unsorted or a sorted T cell fraction (not recorded which). The receptor comes from a human donor who was either an allogeneic HSCT recipient or a stem cell or donor lymphocyte infusion donor (not recorded which). It is not recorded whose cells these are; they may come from a transplant donor. The chain is built from TRBV19 and TRBJ2-7; no firm D call. CDR3 in DNA: TGTGCCAGTAGTGCCAGACTTTTCTACGAGCAGTACTTC. Its protein is CASSARLFYEQYF. The variable domain in full, with the rest retrieved from reference TRBV19 and TRBJ2-7, is DGGITQSPKYLFRKEGQNVTLSCEQNLNHDAMYWYRQDPGQGLRLIYYSQIVNDFQKGDIAEGYSVSREKKESFPLTVTSAQKNPTAFYLCASSARLFYEQYFGPGTRLTVT.